This TCR beta chain was sequenced for a study of CXCR3-negative and CXCR3-positive naive CD8 T cells (dated by TCRdb to about 2019). As for the study more broadly: In total, approximately 140 million TRB reads were obtained, or roughly 1.5 +/- 0.3 million reads per library. Diversity and physicochemical repertoire analyses covered eleven to twelve donors pooled from two independent experiments. TRBV-TRBJ cluster analysis included naive subsets from 5 donors and memory cells from 3 donors.

Worth noting for this clonotype: Its antigen is not yet known.

Results and caveats for the whole study, not just this receptor: Comparably high repertoire diversity was found in both naive subsets, whereas much lower repertoire diversity was found in memory CD8+ T cells. Within the same donor, TRBV-TRBJ usage looked similar between naive CXCR3-negative and CXCR3-positive cells, but memory cells had distinct patterns. Freshly isolated PBMCs were used for most assays because CXCR3 expression partially decreased after cryopreservation. Compared with CXCR3-negative naive cells, CXCR3-positive naive cells had TRB CDR3s with higher hydrophobicity (lower Kidera factor 4), lower energy, and higher strength and volume indices. Surface CD5, linked to self-reactivity in mice, was comparable between naive subsets; TCR interaction strength was therefore also inferred from TRB CDR3 physicochemical properties.

The sequencer was a NextSeq 550. The Human TCR Profiling Kit (MiLaboratory) was used to make UMI-labeled 5' RACE TRB cDNA libraries. cDNA synthesis used the entire amount of extracted RNA, and PCR amplification then used the entire amount of cDNA produced. Libraries were prepared in parallel using an identical number of PCR cycles. As for the original processing: With a requirement of at least two reads per UMI, MIGEC and MiXCR extracted about 50,000 +/- 10,000 unique UMI-labeled TRB cDNA molecules per library. On average, approximately 40,000 +/- 10,000 functional in-frame TRB CDR3 nucleotide clonotypes lacking stop codons were found per library. After each sample was downsampled to 5000 UMI-labeled TRB molecules, VDJtools was used to calculate diversity metrics such as normalized Shannon-Wiener and Chao1. VDJtools was used to calculate clonotype-size-weighted physicochemical properties of the central five CDR3 residues, namely interaction energy, strength, volume and Kidera factor 4. TCRdb reprocessed the reads into one record per CDR3 protein sequence, lacking DNA. The V and J calls here are based on TCRdb, not the publication. The sample's table covers around 140,000 distinct CDR3 sequences. Around 0.41% of the sample belongs to the ten largest clones.

Each CD8+ T cell subset was flow-sorted in triplicate, with 300,000 or so cells per subset placed directly into RLT lysis buffer. To keep memory contaminants out, a stringent definition of naive CD8+ T cells was applied: CD45RO-CCR7+CD27+CD95-. Using standard density gradient centrifugation, peripheral blood mononuclear cells were isolated from buffy coats. Naive CXCR3-negative and CXCR3-positive CD8+ T cells were flow-sorted using a FACSAria III. An RNeasy Mini Kit was used to extract total RNA from the sorted cells. From its cysteine to its phenylalanine, the CDR3 spans 15 amino acids. No DNA was logged. CDR1 is given as LNHNV and CDR2 as YYDKDF, both from the germline V gene (reference sequence).

The sequence joins TRBV15 to TRBJ1-6. This TCR derives from a human donor in good health. Some clones in this sample may be carry-over from other donors' samples. Sequencing was carried out using naive CXCR3+ CD8+ T cells from blood. This sample's cell subset or site label indicates: CD45RO-CCR7+CD27+CD95- naive CD8+ T cells expressing CXCR3 (TNR3+). The CDR3 reads CATSRASGYNSPLHF.